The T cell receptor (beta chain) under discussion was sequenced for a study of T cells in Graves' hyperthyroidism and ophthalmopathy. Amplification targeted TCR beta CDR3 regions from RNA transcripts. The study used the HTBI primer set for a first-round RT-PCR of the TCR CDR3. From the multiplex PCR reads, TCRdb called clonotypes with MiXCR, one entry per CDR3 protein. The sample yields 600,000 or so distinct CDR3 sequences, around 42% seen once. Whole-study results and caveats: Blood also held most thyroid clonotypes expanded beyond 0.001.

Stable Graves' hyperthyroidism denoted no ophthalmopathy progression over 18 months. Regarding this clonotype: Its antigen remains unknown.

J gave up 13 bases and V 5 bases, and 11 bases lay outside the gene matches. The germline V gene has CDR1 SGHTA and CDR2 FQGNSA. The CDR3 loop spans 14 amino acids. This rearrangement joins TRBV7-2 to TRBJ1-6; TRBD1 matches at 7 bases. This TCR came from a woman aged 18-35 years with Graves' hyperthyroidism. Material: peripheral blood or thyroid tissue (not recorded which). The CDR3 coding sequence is TGTGCCAGCAGCGTCGCAGGGGACAGCGCGCCCCTCCACTTT. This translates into CASSVAGDSAPLHF.